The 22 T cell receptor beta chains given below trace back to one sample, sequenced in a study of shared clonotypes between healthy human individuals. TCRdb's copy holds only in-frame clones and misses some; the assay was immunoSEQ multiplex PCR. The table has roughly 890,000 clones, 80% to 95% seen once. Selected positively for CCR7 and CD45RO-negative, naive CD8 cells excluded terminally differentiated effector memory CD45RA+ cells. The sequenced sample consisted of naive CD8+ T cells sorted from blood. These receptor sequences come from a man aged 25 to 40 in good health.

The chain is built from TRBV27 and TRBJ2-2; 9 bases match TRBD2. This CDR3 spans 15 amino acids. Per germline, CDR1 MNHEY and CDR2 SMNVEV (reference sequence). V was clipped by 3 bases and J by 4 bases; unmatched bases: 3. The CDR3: CASSFSGSGTGELFF. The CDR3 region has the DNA TGTGCCAGCAGTTTTAGCGGGAGCGGCACCGGGGAGCTGTTTTTT.

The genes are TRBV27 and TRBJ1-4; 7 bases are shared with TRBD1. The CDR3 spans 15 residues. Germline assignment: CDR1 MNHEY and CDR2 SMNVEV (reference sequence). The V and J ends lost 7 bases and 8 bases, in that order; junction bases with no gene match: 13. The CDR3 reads CASTSQGTSREKLFF. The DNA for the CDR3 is TGTGCCAGCACTTCACAGGGGACTAGTAGGGAAAAACTGTTTTTT.

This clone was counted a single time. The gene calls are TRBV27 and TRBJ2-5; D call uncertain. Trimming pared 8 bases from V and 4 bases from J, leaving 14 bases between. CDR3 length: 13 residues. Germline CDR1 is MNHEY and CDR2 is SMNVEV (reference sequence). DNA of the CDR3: TGTGCCAGCTCCCATCTAGGACCAGAGACCCAGTACTTC. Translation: CASSHLGPETQYF.

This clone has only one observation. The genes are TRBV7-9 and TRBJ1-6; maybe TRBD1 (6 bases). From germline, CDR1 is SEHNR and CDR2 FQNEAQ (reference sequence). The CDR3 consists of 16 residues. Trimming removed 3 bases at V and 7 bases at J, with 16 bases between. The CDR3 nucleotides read TGTGCCAGCAGCTTGAAAGACAGGAGCATAAATTCACCCCTCCACTTT. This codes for CASSLKDRSINSPLHF.

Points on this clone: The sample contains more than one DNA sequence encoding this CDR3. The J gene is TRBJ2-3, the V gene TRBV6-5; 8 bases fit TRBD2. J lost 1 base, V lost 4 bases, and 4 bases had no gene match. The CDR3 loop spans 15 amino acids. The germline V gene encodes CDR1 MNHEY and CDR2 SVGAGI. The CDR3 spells CASSLLAEGTDTQYF. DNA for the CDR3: TGTGCCAGCAGTTTACTAGCGGAGGGCACAGATACGCAGTATTTT.

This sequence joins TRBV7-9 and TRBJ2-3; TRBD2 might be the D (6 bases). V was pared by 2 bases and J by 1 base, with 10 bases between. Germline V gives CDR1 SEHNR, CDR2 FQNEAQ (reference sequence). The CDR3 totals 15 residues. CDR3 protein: CASSLNGGGTDTQYF. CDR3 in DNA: TGTGCCAGCAGCTTAAACGGAGGGGGCACAGATACGCAGTATTTT.

The CDR3 DNA is TGTGCCAGCAGCTTAGCGGTTACTAGCGGCTCCTACGAGCAGTACTTC. As protein: CASSLAVTSGSYEQYF. The V and J genes are TRBV7-9 and TRBJ2-7; 8 bases fit TRBD2. Germline CDR1 is SEHNR and CDR2 is FQNEAQ (reference sequence). V was pared by 0 bases and J by 0 bases, with 4 bases of the junction left unmatched. The CDR3 length is 16 residues.

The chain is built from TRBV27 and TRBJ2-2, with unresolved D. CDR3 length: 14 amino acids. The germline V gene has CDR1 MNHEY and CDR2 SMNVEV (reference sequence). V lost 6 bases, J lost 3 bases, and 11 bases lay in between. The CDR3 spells CASSDRTYTGELFF. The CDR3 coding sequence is TGTGCCAGCAGCGACCGAACCTACACCGGGGAGCTGTTTTTT.

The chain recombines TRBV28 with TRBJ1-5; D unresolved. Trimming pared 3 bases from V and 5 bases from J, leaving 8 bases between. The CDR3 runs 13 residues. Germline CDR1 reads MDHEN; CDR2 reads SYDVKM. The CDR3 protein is CASSLAYDQPQHF. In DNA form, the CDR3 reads TGTGCCAGCAGTTTGGCTTACGATCAGCCCCAGCATTTT.

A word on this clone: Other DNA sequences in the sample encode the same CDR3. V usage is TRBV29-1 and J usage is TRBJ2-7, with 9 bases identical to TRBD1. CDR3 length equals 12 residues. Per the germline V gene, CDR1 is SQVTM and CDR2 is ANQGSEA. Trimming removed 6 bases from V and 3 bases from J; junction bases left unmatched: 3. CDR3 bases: TGCAGCGTAGAGGACAGGGGCTACGAGCAGTACTTC. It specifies CSVEDRGYEQYF.

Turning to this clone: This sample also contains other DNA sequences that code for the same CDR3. The CDR3 coding sequence is TGTGCCAGCAGCTTAGCCGTCAATGAGCAGTTCTTC. Amino acid sequence: CASSLAVNEQFF. This chain connects TRBV7-9 to TRBJ2-1; the D is unclear. CDR1 is SEHNR and CDR2 is FQNEAQ in the germline V gene (reference sequence). V was pared by 0 bases and J by 6 bases, with 3 bases between. The CDR3 is made up of 12 amino acids.

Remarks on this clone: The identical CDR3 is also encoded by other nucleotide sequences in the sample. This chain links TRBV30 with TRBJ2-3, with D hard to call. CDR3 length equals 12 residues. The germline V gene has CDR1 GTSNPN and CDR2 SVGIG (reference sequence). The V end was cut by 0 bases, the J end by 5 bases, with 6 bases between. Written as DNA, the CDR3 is TGTGCCTGGAGTGTACTTGGAGATACGCAGTATTTT. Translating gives CAWSVLGDTQYF.

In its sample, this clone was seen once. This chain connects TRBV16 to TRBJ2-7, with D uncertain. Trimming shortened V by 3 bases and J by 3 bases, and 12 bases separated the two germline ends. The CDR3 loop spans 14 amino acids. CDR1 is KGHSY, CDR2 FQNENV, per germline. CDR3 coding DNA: TGTGCCAGCAGCCAGGGCTTTAGTATCTACGAGCAGTACTTC. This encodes CASSQGFSIYEQYF.

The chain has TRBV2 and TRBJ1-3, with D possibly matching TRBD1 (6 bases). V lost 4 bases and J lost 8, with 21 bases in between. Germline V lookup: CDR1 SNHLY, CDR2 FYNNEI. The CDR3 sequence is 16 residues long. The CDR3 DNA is TGTGCCAGCAGTGTATTTATTGGGACAACGAGGGACACCATATATTTT. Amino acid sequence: CASSVFIGTTRDTIYF.

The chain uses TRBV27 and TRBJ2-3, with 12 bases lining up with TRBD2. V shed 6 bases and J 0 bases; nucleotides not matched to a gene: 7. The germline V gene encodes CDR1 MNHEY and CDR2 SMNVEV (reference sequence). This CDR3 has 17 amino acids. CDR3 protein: CASSLAGGPRSTDTQYF. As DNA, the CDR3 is TGTGCCAGCAGCCTAGCGGGAGGGCCGCGTAGCACAGATACGCAGTATTTT.

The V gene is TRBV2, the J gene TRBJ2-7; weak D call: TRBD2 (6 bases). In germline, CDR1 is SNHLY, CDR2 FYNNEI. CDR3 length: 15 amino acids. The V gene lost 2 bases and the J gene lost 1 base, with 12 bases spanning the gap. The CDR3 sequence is CASSELGGNSYEQYF. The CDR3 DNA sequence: TGTGCCAGCAGTGAACTCGGAGGGAATTCCTACGAGCAGTACTTC.

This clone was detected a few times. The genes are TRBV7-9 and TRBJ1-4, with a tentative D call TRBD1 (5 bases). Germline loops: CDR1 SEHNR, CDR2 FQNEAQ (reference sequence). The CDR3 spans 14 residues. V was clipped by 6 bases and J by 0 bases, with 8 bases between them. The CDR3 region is CASREGSTNEKLFF. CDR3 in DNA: TGTGCCAGCAGAGAGGGGTCAACTAATGAAAAACTGTTTTTT. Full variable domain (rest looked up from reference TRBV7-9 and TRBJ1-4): DTGVSQNPRHKITKRGQNVTFRCDPISEHNRLYWYRQTLGQGPEFLTYFQNEAQLEKSRLLSDRFSAERPKGSFSTLEIQRTEQGDSAMYLCASREGSTNEKLFFGSGTQLSVL.

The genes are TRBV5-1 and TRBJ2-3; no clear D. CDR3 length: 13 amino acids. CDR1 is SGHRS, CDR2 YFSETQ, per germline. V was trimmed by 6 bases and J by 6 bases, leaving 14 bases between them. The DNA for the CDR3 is TGCGCCAGCAAGGGCGACCCCACGGATACGCAGTATTTT. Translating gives CASKGDPTDTQYF.

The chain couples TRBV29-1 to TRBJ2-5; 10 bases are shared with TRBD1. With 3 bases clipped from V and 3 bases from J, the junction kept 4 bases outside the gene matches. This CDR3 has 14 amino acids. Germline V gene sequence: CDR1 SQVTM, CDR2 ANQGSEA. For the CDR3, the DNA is TGCAGCGTTGATATGGGGACAGGGGAAGAGACCCAGTACTTC. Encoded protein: CSVDMGTGEETQYF. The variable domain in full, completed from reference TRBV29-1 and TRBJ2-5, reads SAVISQKPSRDICQRGTSLTIQCQVDSQVTMMFWYRQQPGQSLTLIATANQGSEATYESGFVIDKFPISRPNLTFSTLTVSNMSPEDSSIYLCSVDMGTGEETQYFGPGTRLLVL.

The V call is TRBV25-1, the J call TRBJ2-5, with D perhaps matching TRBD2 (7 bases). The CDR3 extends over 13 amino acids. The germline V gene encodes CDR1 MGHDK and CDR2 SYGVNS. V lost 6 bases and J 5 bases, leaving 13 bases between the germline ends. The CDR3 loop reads CASRPAGAETQYF. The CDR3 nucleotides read TGTGCCAGCAGACCCGCGGGGGCCGAGACCCAGTACTTC.

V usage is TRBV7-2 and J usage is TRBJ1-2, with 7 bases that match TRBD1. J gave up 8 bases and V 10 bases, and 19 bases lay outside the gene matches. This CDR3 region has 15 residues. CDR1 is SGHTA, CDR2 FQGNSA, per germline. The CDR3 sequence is CATQNSADQGEGYTF. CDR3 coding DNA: TGTGCCACCCAGAATTCGGCAGATCAGGGGGAAGGCTACACCTTC.

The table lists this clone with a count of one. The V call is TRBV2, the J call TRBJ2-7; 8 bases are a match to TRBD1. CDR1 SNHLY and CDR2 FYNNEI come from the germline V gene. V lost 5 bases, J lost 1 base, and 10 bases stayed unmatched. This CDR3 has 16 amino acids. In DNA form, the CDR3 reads TGTGCCAGCAGTCCGATGACAGGGGTGAAATCCTACGAGCAGTACTTC. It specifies CASSPMTGVKSYEQYF.